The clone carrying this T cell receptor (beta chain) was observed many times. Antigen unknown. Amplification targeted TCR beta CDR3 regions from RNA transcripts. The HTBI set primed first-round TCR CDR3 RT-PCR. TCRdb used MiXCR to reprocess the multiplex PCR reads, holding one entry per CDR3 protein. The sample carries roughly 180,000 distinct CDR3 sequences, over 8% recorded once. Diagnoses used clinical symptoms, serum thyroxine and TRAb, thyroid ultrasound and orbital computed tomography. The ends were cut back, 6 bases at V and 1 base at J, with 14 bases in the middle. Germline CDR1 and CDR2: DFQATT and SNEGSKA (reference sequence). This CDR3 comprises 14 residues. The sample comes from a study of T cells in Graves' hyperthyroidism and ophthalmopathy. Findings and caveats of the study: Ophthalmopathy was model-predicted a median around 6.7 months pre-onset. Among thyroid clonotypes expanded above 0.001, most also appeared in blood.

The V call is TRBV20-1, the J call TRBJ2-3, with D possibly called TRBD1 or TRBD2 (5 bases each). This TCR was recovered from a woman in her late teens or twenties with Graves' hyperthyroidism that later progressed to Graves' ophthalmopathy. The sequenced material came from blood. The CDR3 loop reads CSADGTVRTDTQYF. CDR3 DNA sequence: TGCAGTGCGGACGGGACGGTGCGCACAGATACGCAGTATTTT.